This T cell receptor beta chain was recorded in a study of PD-L1 blockade in urothelial cancer. Study overall: Researchers found blood samples held a median of approximately 150,000 T cells.

Assay: immunoSEQ multiplex PCR; the TCRdb copy retains only in-frame clones and omits some. The sample lists about 82,000 clones; 87% were seen once. The junction had 15 bases not matched to a gene; V was cut back by 0 bases and J by 2 bases. Per germline, CDR1 SGHRS and CDR2 YFSETQ. The CDR3 runs 19 residues. The origin of this receptor is a woman aged 70-85 years with urothelial cancer. J is TRBJ2-5 and V is TRBV5-1; 8 bases are shared with TRBD2. The starting material was PBMCs, obtained around atezolizumab (anti-PD-L1) treatment. The CDR3 bases are TGCGCCAGCAGCTTGGCCGTAGATTCTCGGGGGGGGACTCAAGAGACCCAGTACTTC. It codes for CASSLAVDSRGGTQETQYF.